The clone carrying this T cell receptor (beta chain) was seen only once. Produced via immunoSEQ multiplex PCR; TCRdb's table is partial and in-frame only. The sample includes about 140,000 clones, approximately 87% of them seen just once. This CDR3 spans 16 amino acids. Germline V CDR1 and CDR2: LNHNV, YYDKDF (reference sequence). Trimming cost V 3 bases and J 3 bases; bases outside gene matches: 10. This sample was taken from a study of blood T cell repertoires in COVID-19. This chain joins TRBV15 and TRBJ1-1; 7 nucleotides match TRBD1. The receptor comes from a man aged 50 to 59 with active COVID-19. The sample was peripheral blood. The CDR3 loop is CATSSPWTGGYTEAFF. The CDR3 DNA is TGTGCCACCAGCAGCCCCTGGACAGGTGGTTACACTGAAGCTTTCTTT. The full variable domain, rest sourced from reference TRBV15 and TRBJ1-1, is DAMVIQNPRYQVTQFGKPVTLSCSQTLNHNVMYWYQQKSSQAPKLLFHYYDKDFNNEADTPDNFQSRRPNTSFCFLDIRSPGLGDTAMYLCATSSPWTGGYTEAFFGQGTRLTVV.